Below, 15 T cell receptor beta chains from the same sample are listed, as sequenced in a study of T cells after yellow fever vaccination. TCRdb independently ran MiXCR on the 5' RACE reads; one entry per CDR3 protein. The data contain fewer than 350,000 distinct CDR3 sequences, around 4% of them seen just once; the ten biggest clones take up less than 25%. The sample in question was PBMCs, obtained on the day of the yellow fever booster vaccination. Receptors were obtained from a young man who received the YFV17D yellow fever vaccine.

This clonotype was observed at least ten times. The chain joins TRBV7-9 to TRBJ2-7; D tentatively fits TRBD1 or TRBD2 (6 bases each). Trimming removed 1 base at V and 3 bases at J, with 10 bases between. This CDR3 has 14 residues. Germline CDR1 and CDR2: SEHNR and FQNEAQ (reference sequence). CDR3 residues: CASSLGGGNYEQYF. In nucleotides, the CDR3 is TGTGCCAGCAGCTTAGGAGGGGGGAACTACGAGCAGTACTTC. Full variable domain (missing parts from reference TRBV7-9 and TRBJ2-7): DTGVSQNPRHKITKRGQNVTFRCDPISEHNRLYWYRQTLGQGPEFLTYFQNEAQLEKSRLLSDRFSAERPKGSFSTLEIQRTEQGDSAMYLCASSLGGGNYEQYFGPGTRLTVT.

The chain carries TRBV4-2 and TRBJ1-4, with D possibly matching TRBD1 (5 bases). CDR3 length: 17 residues. Germline CDR1 LGHNA, CDR2 YNFKEQ. V lost 0 bases and J lost 7, with 18 bases in between. CDR3 nucleotides: TGTGCCAGCAGCCAAGATATGGGAGGCAGGAGGGGTGAAAAACTGTTTTTT. It translates to CASSQDMGGRRGEKLFF.

This rearrangement joins TRBV4-1 to TRBJ2-7; D not certain. Trimming removed 1 base at V and 4 bases at J, with 11 bases between. Looked up from germline, CDR1 is MGHRA and CDR2 is YSYEKL. CDR3 length equals 14 residues. The CDR3 sequence: CASSQGAGRYEQYF. CDR3 in DNA: TGCGCCAGCAGCCAAGGAGCTGGGCGATACGAGCAGTACTTC.

This clonotype was recorded at least ten times. V and J are TRBV7-9 and TRBJ1-3; TRBD1 aligns across 10 bases. This CDR3 spans 15 amino acids. V was clipped by 5 bases and J by 2 bases; unmatched bases: 3. The germline V gene has CDR1 SEHNR and CDR2 FQNEAQ (reference sequence). CDR3: CASSLTGGTGNTIYF. The CDR3 DNA reads TGTGCCAGCAGCCTGACAGGGGGCACTGGAAACACCATATATTTT.

The chain has TRBV7-8 and TRBJ1-4; TRBD1 aligns across 11 bases. The CDR3 sequence is 14 residues long. Unmatched junction bases numbered 3, after V lost 4 bases and J lost 8 bases. CDR1 and CDR2 from the germline V gene are SGHVS and FQNEAQ. CDR3 in DNA: TGTGCCAGCAGCTCGGACAGGGGGCGCGAAAAACTGTTTTTT. It translates to CASSSDRGREKLFF.

This clonotype occurred many times. CDR3: CASSSQSFEAFF. The CDR3 coding sequence is TGTGCCAGCAGCTCACAGAGTTTTGAAGCTTTCTTT. The rearrangement links TRBV7-9 to TRBJ1-1; D is uncertain. The CDR3 runs to 12 residues. Trimming stripped 4 bases from V and 7 bases from J, with 10 bases between. The germline gives CDR1 SEHNR, CDR2 FQNEAQ (reference sequence).

This clonotype was counted between two and nine times. The CDR3 coding sequence is TGCAGCGTTGGGTGGACTAGCTCCTACAATGAGCAGTTCTTC. It specifies CSVGWTSSYNEQFF. The J gene is TRBJ2-1, the V gene TRBV29-1, with 7 bases matching TRBD2. Germline assignment: CDR1 SQVTM and CDR2 ANQGSEA. Trimming at V came to 4 bases and at J to 0 bases, leaving 3 bases not matched to a gene. CDR3 length equals 14 residues.

This clonotype was found many times. This sequence joins TRBV11-2 and TRBJ1-2; unclear D gene. The CDR3 loop spans 11 amino acids. Germline CDR1 reads SGHAT; CDR2 reads FQNNGV. Between the trimmed V and J ends, which lost 5 bases and 4 bases, there was a span of 5 bases. The CDR3 DNA follows: TGTGCCAGCAGCCCCATCTATGGCTACACCTTC. Translating gives CASSPIYGYTF.

The table lists this clonotype with many counts. V and J are TRBV7-2 and TRBJ2-1; 7 bases match TRBD1. The CDR3 contains 15 residues. The J segment lost 5 bases and the V segment lost 4 bases, leaving 8 bases of the junction unmatched. CDR1 and CDR2 from the germline V gene are SGHTA and FQGNSA. The CDR3 DNA follows: TGTGCCAGCAGCTCGGGACAGAGTATCAACAATGAGCAGTTCTTC. Protein: CASSSGQSINNEQFF.

This clonotype was seen a handful of times. This chain uses TRBV5-4 with TRBJ1-2, with a tentative D call TRBD1 (5 bases). The CDR3 is 13 amino acids. CDR1 and CDR2 (germline): SGHNT, YYREEE (reference sequence). Trimming cost V 10 bases and J 0 bases, with 13 bases left between them. This CDR3 is CAARWGTNYGYTF. CDR3 nucleotide sequence: TGTGCCGCTCGGTGGGGGACTAACTATGGCTACACCTTC.

The chain uses TRBV5-6 and TRBJ2-1; D may match TRBD1 or TRBD2 (5 bases each). V lost 4 bases, J lost 3 bases, and 17 bases lay in between. Germline V gene data show CDR1 as SGHDT and CDR2 as YYEEEE. This CDR3 has 16 residues. This CDR3 is CASSQERGVGYNEQFF. In DNA, the CDR3 is TGTGCCAGCAGCCAAGAGAGGGGTGTCGGCTACAATGAGCAGTTCTTC.

There are many counts of this clonotype. This chain connects TRBV4-1 to TRBJ2-5, with D unclear. Trimming removed 4 bases from V and 1 base from J, with 7 bases in between. This CDR3 has 13 amino acids. Germline-derived CDR1 and CDR2 are MGHRA and YSYEKL. The CDR3 here is CASSRPGQETQYF. The CDR3, as DNA: TGCGCCAGCAGCCGTCCAGGCCAAGAGACCCAGTACTTC.

This clonotype has at least ten counts. V and J are TRBV7-9 and TRBJ2-2, with D possibly being TRBD1 or TRBD2 (5 bases each). V gave up 6 bases and J gave up 3 bases, with 14 bases separating them. Germline V CDR1 and CDR2: SEHNR, FQNEAQ (reference sequence). CDR3 size: 15 residues. CDR3 nucleotide sequence: TGTGCCAGCAGGCAGGGACCGAAGTACACCGGGGAGCTGTTTTTT. It codes for CASRQGPKYTGELFF.

This clonotype occurred a few times. The CDR3 DNA reads as TGTGCCAGCAGCTTACTCCAGGGAAACACCATATATTTT. This translates into CASSLLQGNTIYF. The V call is TRBV7-9, the J call TRBJ1-3; D call uncertain. CDR1 SEHNR and CDR2 FQNEAQ come from the germline V gene (reference sequence). The CDR3 is 13 residues long. Trimming stripped 2 bases from V and 4 bases from J, with 6 bases between.

The V gene is TRBV4-3, the J gene TRBJ1-2, with 7 nucleotides matching TRBD1. This CDR3 is built from 14 residues. V was clipped by 0 bases and J by 7 bases; unmatched bases: 5. Germline V gene sequence: CDR1 LGHNA, CDR2 YSLEER. This CDR3 is CASSQDTQGVGYTF. CDR3 sequence (DNA): TGCGCCAGCAGCCAAGATACGCAGGGGGTTGGCTACACCTTC.